Shown below are 14 T cell receptor beta chains from a single sample sequenced in a study of shared clonotypes between healthy human individuals. Using immunoSEQ multiplex PCR, the repertoire was profiled, and TCRdb retains in-frame clones only, with some absent. The sample includes a few million clones, around 90% of them seen just once. Material: naive CD4+ T cells sorted from blood. As for subset: CD45RA+ positively selected. All receptors come from a man in his late teens or twenties in good health.

The chain uses TRBV18 and TRBJ2-7, with D maybe TRBD1 (6 bases). The CDR3 totals 15 residues. CDR1 and CDR2 (germline): KGHSH, LQKENI. The germline V and J ends were trimmed by 3 bases and 3 bases, with 15 bases remaining between them. The DNA for the CDR3 is TGTGCCAGCTCACCGAACCCACAGGGTAGCTACGAGCAGTACTTC. This codes for CASSPNPQGSYEQYF. Full variable domain (missing parts from reference TRBV18 and TRBJ2-7): NAGVMQNPRHLVRRRGQEARLRCSPMKGHSHVYWYRQLPEEGLKFMVYLQKENIIDESGMPKERFSAEFPKEGPSILRIQQVVRGDSAAYFCASSPNPQGSYEQYFGPGTRLTVT.

The chain has TRBV7-2 and TRBJ2-7; D is possibly TRBD2 (5 bases). This CDR3 region has 15 residues. Trimming shortened V by 4 bases and J by 5 bases, and 18 bases separated the two germline ends. The germline V gene has CDR1 SGHTA and CDR2 FQGNSA. The CDR3 DNA is TGTGCCAGCAGCTCCGCGGGTCTAGGGATCCACGAGCAGTACTTC. Translating gives CASSSAGLGIHEQYF.

The V and J genes are TRBV2 and TRBJ2-7, with D maybe TRBD1 (6 bases). The V end lost 10 bases, the J end lost 0 bases, and 19 bases lay between the germline ends. The germline gives CDR1 SNHLY, CDR2 FYNNEI. The CDR3 loop spans 15 amino acids. The CDR3, as DNA: TGTGCCACCACTTATGCCGGGACATCCTCCTACGAGCAGTACTTC. It yields the protein CATTYAGTSSYEQYF. Full variable domain (outside the CDR3, taken from reference TRBV2 and TRBJ2-7): EPEVTQTPSHQVTQMGQEVILRCVPISNHLYFYWYRQILGQKVEFLVSFYNNEISEKSEIFDDQFSVERPDGSNFTLKIRSTKLEDSAMYFCATTYAGTSSYEQYFGPGTRLTVT.

This clone appeared a few times. The chain employs TRBV5-4 and TRBJ1-5; D ambiguous. CDR1 SGHNT and CDR2 YYREEE come from the germline V gene (reference sequence). The CDR3 sequence is 13 residues long. V lost 2 bases to trimming and J lost 5 bases, with 8 bases between them. This CDR3 reads CASSLAGHQPQHF. CDR3 coding DNA: TGTGCCAGCAGCTTAGCTGGCCATCAGCCCCAGCATTTT.

The CDR3 nucleotides read TGCGCCAGCAGCCGGACAGAATCTGGAAACACCATATATTTT. Residues: CASSRTESGNTIYF. The chain links TRBV5-1 to TRBJ1-3; possibly TRBD1 for D (6 bases). This CDR3 is built from 14 residues. Trimming took off 4 bases at V and 1 base at J, with 9 bases between the two ends. The germline CDR1 and CDR2 sequences are SGHRS and YFSETQ.

This clone was counted between two and nine times. The chain combines TRBV2 with TRBJ1-5; TRBD1 agrees at 7 bases. CDR3 length: 13 residues. Germline CDR1 is SNHLY and CDR2 is FYNNEI. J gave up 4 bases and V 4 bases, and 1 base lay outside the gene matches. The CDR3 DNA follows: TGTGCCAGCAGTGTGGGACAGAATCAGCCCCAGCATTTT. Translation gives CASSVGQNQPQHF.

This clone is a singleton in its sample. The chain employs TRBV20-1 and TRBJ1-4; D not certain. CDR3 length equals 8 residues. With 7 bases removed from V and 10 bases from J, the gap between germline ends came to 4 bases. Germline CDR1 reads DFQATT; CDR2 reads SNEGSKA (reference sequence). CDR3 DNA sequence: TGCAGTGTCGGAAAACTGTTTTTT. Translating it yields CSVGKLFF.

The chain couples TRBV5-1 to TRBJ2-7; D remains unclear. The V end was cut by 0 bases, the J end by 2 bases, with 12 bases between. This CDR3 comprises 15 residues. The germline V gene encodes CDR1 SGHRS and CDR2 YFSETQ. The CDR3, as DNA: TGCGCCAGCAGCTTGGCCGAATCCCCACCCTACGAGCAGTACTTC. This gives the protein CASSLAESPPYEQYF.

The sample holds one count of this clone. J is TRBJ2-7 and V is TRBV11-2, with D possibly TRBD2 on 6 matching bases. V dropped 4 bases and J dropped 6 bases, with 10 bases sitting between them. CDR1 SGHAT and CDR2 FQNNGV come from the germline V gene. The CDR3 has 12 residues. CDR3 in DNA: TGTGCCAGCAGCTCGCGGAGGGGCGAGCAGTACTTC. Its protein is CASSSRRGEQYF.

The CDR3 bases are TGTGCCAGCAGTGAAGCGAGTTTAGGCCCAGGGGCCCAGTACTTC. Translating gives CASSEASLGPGAQYF. The V and J genes are TRBV6-1 and TRBJ2-5, with a weak D call TRBD1 (6 bases). Trimming cost V 0 bases and J 9 bases, with 17 bases left between them. Germline values: CDR1 MNHNS, CDR2 SASEGT. The CDR3 is 15 amino acids.

For this clone: This sample also contains other DNA sequences that code for the same CDR3. The gene calls are TRBV9 and TRBJ2-5; a possible D gene is TRBD2 (5 bases). CDR3 length equals 14 residues. Trimming removed 0 bases at V and 2 bases at J, with 8 bases between. Germline assignment: CDR1 SGDLS and CDR2 YYNGEE. The CDR3 spells CASSVGGSQETQYF. The CDR3 DNA follows: TGTGCCAGCAGCGTAGGAGGGTCTCAAGAGACCCAGTACTTC.

The chain joins TRBV5-3 to TRBJ2-5, with TRBD2 as a possible D gene (6 bases). TRBV5-3 is an ORF, and what it does is uncertain. The V end was cut by 4 bases, the J end by 7 bases, with 29 bases between. The CDR3 totals 18 residues. The CDR3 loop reads CARSDRGWRDDLSWTQYF. CDR3 coding DNA: TGTGCCAGAAGCGACCGGGGGTGGAGGGACGATCTATCATGGACCCAGTACTTC.

The chain is built from TRBV28 and TRBJ1-2; 9 bases match TRBD1. Germline values: CDR1 MDHEN, CDR2 SYDVKM. CDR3 length: 12 amino acids. Trimming at V came to 7 bases and at J to 7 bases, leaving 4 bases not matched to a gene. Here the CDR3 reads CASNTGGVGYTF. The CDR3 DNA reads as TGTGCCAGCAATACAGGGGGCGTTGGCTACACCTTC.

V is TRBV9 and J is TRBJ2-5; 8 bases align to TRBD1. Germline V lookup: CDR1 SGDLS, CDR2 YYNGEE. Trimming removed 0 bases from V and 5 bases from J; junction bases left unmatched: 6. The CDR3 has 15 amino acids. CDR3 sequence: CASSVEGRGPETQYF. DNA of the CDR3: TGTGCCAGCAGCGTAGAGGGCAGGGGGCCTGAGACCCAGTACTTC.